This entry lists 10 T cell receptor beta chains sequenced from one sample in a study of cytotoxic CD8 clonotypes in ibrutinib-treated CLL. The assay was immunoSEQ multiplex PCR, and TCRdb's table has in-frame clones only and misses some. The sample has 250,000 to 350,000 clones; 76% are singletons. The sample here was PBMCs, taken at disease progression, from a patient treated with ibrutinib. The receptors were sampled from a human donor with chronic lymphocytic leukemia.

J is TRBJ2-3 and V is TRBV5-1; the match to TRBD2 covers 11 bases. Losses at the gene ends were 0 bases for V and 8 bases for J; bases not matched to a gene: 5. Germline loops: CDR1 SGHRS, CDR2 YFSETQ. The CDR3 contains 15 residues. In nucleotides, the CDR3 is TGCGCCAGCAGCTTGGTACTAGCGGGAGCAAGTACGCAGTATTTT. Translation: CASSLVLAGASTQYF.

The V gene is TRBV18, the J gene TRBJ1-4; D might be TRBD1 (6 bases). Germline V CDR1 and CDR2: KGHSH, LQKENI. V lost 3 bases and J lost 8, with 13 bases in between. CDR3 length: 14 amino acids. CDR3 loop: CASSPGASGEKLFF. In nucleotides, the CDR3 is TGTGCCAGCTCACCGGGGGCCTCTGGGGAAAAACTGTTTTTT.

The CDR3 DNA reads as TGTGCCAGCACCCTCCATAATAAATACGAGCAGTACTTC. Translating gives CASTLHNKYEQYF. The rearrangement links TRBV7-2 to TRBJ2-7; D uncertain. Per germline, CDR1 SGHTA and CDR2 FQGNSA. The CDR3 contains 13 residues. V lost 7 bases, J lost 4 bases, and 14 bases lay in between.

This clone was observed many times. The CDR3 spells CASSYGGTGGNSPLHF. In DNA, the CDR3 is TGTGCCAGCAGTTACGGAGGGACAGGCGGAAATTCACCCCTCCACTTT. The J gene is TRBJ1-6, the V gene TRBV6-7; the match to TRBD1 covers 8 bases. TRBV6-7 is reported as an ORF; its role is uncertain. The V segment lost 2 bases and the J segment 7 bases; nucleotides outside the gene matches: 7. This CDR3 is 16 amino acids long.

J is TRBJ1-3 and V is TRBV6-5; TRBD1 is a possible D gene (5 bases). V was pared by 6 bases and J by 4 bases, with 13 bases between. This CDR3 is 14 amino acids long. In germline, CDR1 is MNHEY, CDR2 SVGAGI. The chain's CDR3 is CASRGVRPGNTIYF. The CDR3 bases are TGTGCCAGCAGGGGGGTACGGCCGGGAAACACCATATATTTT.

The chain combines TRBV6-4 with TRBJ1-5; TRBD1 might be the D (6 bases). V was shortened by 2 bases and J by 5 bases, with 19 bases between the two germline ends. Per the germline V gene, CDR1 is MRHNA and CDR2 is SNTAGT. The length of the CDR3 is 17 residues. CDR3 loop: CASSDPGGASRDQPQHF. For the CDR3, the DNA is TGTGCCAGCAGTGACCCCGGGGGGGCTTCAAGGGATCAGCCCCAGCATTTT.

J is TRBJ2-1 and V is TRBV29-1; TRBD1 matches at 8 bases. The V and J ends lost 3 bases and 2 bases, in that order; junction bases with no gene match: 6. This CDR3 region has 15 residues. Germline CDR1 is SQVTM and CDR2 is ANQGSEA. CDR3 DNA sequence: TGCAGCGTTGATGGAGTACAGGGGGCCTACAATGAGCAGTTCTTC. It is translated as CSVDGVQGAYNEQFF.

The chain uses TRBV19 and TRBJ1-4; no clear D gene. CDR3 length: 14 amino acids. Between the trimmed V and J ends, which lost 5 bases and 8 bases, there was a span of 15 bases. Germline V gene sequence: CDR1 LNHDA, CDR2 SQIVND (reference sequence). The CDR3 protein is CASSPEIRNEKLFF. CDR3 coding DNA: TGTGCCAGTAGTCCCGAAATAAGGAACGAAAAACTGTTTTTT. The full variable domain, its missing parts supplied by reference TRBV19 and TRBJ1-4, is DGGITQSPKYLFRKEGQNVTLSCEQNLNHDAMYWYRQDPGQGLRLIYYSQIVNDFQKGDIAEGYSVSREKKESFPLTVTSAQKNPTAFYLCASSPEIRNEKLFFGSGTQLSVL.

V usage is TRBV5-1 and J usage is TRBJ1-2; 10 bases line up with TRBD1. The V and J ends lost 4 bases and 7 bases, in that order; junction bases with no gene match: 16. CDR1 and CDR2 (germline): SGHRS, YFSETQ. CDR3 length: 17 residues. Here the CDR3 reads CASSRQGAPSRISGYTF. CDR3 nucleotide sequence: TGCGCCAGCAGCCGACAGGGGGCGCCTTCAAGAATTAGTGGCTACACCTTC.

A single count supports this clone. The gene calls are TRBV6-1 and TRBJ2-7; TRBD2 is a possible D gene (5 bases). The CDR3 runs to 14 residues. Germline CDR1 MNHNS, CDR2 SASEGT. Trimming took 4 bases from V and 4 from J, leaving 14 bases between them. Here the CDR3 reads CASSASRTQYEQYF. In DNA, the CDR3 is TGTGCCAGCAGTGCATCAAGGACTCAGTACGAGCAGTACTTC.